Listed below are T cell receptor beta chains from one sample, sequenced in a study of beta chain features in type 1 diabetes. Using immunoSEQ multiplex PCR, the repertoire was profiled, and TCRdb retains in-frame clones only, with some absent. The table has 350,000 to 450,000 clones, more than 11% seen once. The material sequenced was naive CD4+ T cells from blood. These receptors all stem from a man aged 25 to 40 in good health. Both conserved end residues are trimmed from each CDR3. The order of the fields is J gene, V gene, CDR3 protein.

>TRBJ2-7|TRBV15
ATRRIAGSYEQY
>TRBJ2-7|TRBV4-1
ASSHGRDRHSEQY
>TRBJ2-1|TRBV18
ASSPTSSGEQF
>TRBJ1-5|TRBV30
AYTDRGDVWNQPQH
>TRBJ2-4|TRBV30
AGLLAKNIQY
>TRBJ1-1|TRBV4-3
ASSQSVGQAEAF
>TRBJ1-6|TRBV4-1
ASSQERGFHNSPLH
>TRBJ2-4|TRBV11-3
ASSSYDWGKNIQY
>TRBJ1-5|TRBV30
AWSTFGTVNQPQH
>TRBJ1-2|TRBV25-1
ASSGQGQRGYT
>TRBJ1-1|TRBV30
AWSVQMNTEAF
>TRBJ2-3|TRBV15
ATSRMGTGISDTQY
>TRBJ2-7|TRBV4-3
ASSQGLGGYYEQY
>TRBJ2-5|TRBV20-1
SATLSEYQY
>TRBJ2-2|TRBV9
ASSANRGLAYTGELF
>TRBJ2-7|TRBV6-1
ASSERPGTYHYEQY
>TRBJ2-3|TRBV19
ASSSQLVTDTQY
>TRBJ2-6|TRBV9
ASSGPGRGDSGANVLT
>TRBJ1-1|TRBV30
AWRQGARTEAF
>TRBJ1-1|TRBV7-2
ASSQQGAMEAF
>TRBJ2-4|TRBV19
ASSSGDRNIQY
>TRBJ2-5|TRBV10-1
ASSESSSQETQY
>TRBJ1-5|TRBV30
AWKGKWGLNSNQPQH
>TRBJ2-4|TRBV27
ASNRQGGGNIQY
>TRBJ2-5|TRBV7-9
ASSSRTGVGETQY
>TRBJ2-5|TRBV2
ASSGVETQY
>TRBJ2-7|TRBV1
TSSQDSTTFSSYEQY
>TRBJ1-2|TRBV5-6
ASSEGLIRNYGYT
>TRBJ1-1|TRBV7-9
ASSRKGLNTEAF
>TRBJ2-1|TRBV15
ATSRDPNNEQF
>TRBJ2-1|TRBV18
ASSPLAVNGEQF
>TRBJ2-3|TRBV12-5
ASGLVSRLSSTDTQY
>TRBJ2-3|TRBV7-3
ASSLIAGEGADTQY
>TRBJ2-5|TRBV29-1
SADTGGETQY
>TRBJ2-2|TRBV4-2
ASSQKDRNPNTGELF
>TRBJ2-7|TRBV10-3
AISDRARDSYEQY
>TRBJ1-2|TRBV7-9
ASSLGQSYT
>TRBJ2-3|TRBV27
ASGGDRGADTQY
>TRBJ2-7|TRBV7-8
ASSKLRGSELSYEQY
>TRBJ2-5|TRBV6-5
ASRTTSMETQY
>TRBJ2-5|TRBV7-2
ASNIAGGPGETQY
>TRBJ1-4|TRBV7-7
ASWRGEKLF